Shown below are 32 T cell receptor beta chains from a single sample sequenced in a study of T-cell reconstitution after alpha-beta-depleted transplantation in children. Molecular barcoding with unique molecular identifiers was used for the TCRbeta library. TCRdb recomputed calls from the PCR reads with MiXCR, one row per CDR3 protein. The table shows over 80,000 distinct CDR3 sequences, with around a quarter occurring only once. The sequencing here drew on PBMCs, taken before TCRalphabeta/CD19-depleted stem cell transplant. Source of these receptors: a boy younger than 10 with acute lymphoblastic leukemia, due to receive a stem cell transplant.

This clonotype appeared a few times. V gene TRBV7-2 combines with J gene TRBJ2-2; D is unclear. Trimming cost V 4 bases and J 1 base, with 7 bases left between them. Germline lookup yields CDR1 SGHTA and CDR2 FQGNSA. The CDR3 runs 14 residues. CDR3 in amino acids: CASSSTRNTGELFF. The CDR3 coding sequence is TGTGCCAGCAGCTCAACAAGGAACACCGGGGAGCTGTTTTTT.

This clonotype was counted between two and nine times. The rearrangement links TRBV14 to TRBJ2-1; 10 positions match TRBD2. The CDR3 has 17 amino acids. Germline V gene data show CDR1 as SGHDN and CDR2 as FVKESK. J was trimmed by 10 bases and V by 0 bases; bases with no gene match: 12. CDR3 sequence: CASSQDSGLAGDREQFF. CDR3 DNA: TGTGCCAGCAGCCAAGATTCAGGGCTAGCGGGAGATAGGGAGCAGTTCTTC.

This chain uses TRBV18 with TRBJ2-5, with TRBD2 matching 8 bases. CDR3 length equals 16 residues. V dropped 4 bases and J dropped 1; count of bases not matched to a gene: 8. Germline CDR1 KGHSH, CDR2 LQKENI. The CDR3 DNA reads TGTGCCAGCTCACGGGATGTAAGCGGGAGCCAAGAGACCCAGTACTTC. This sequence encodes CASSRDVSGSQETQYF.

This clonotype has more than one count but fewer than ten. The genes are TRBV2 and TRBJ2-7; D unclear. CDR1 SNHLY and CDR2 FYNNEI come from the germline V gene. This CDR3 has 11 amino acids. Trimming stripped 4 bases from V and 3 bases from J, with 4 bases between. Written as DNA, the CDR3 is TGTGCCAGCAGTGTAAGCTACGAGCAGTACTTC. Translating it yields CASSVSYEQYF. Full variable domain (outside the CDR3, taken from reference TRBV2 and TRBJ2-7): EPEVTQTPSHQVTQMGQEVILRCVPISNHLYFYWYRQILGQKVEFLVSFYNNEISEKSEIFDDQFSVERPDGSNFTLKIRSTKLEDSAMYFCASSVSYEQYFGPGTRLTVT.

This clonotype was observed a handful of times. This rearrangement joins TRBV20-1 to TRBJ1-5, with D maybe TRBD1 (5 bases). CDR3 length equals 13 residues. CDR1 and CDR2 (germline): DFQATT, SNEGSKA (reference sequence). V lost 3 bases and J lost 7, with 13 bases in between. The CDR3 DNA reads as TGCAGTGCTAGTATCGGGGCTGGACAGCCCCAGCATTTT. Amino acids: CSASIGAGQPQHF.

This clonotype was seen a handful of times. The CDR3 coding sequence is TGTGCCAGCAGTGACCAGCGGAGGTCCACAGATACGCAGTATTTT. Residues: CASSDQRRSTDTQYF. The genes are TRBV2 and TRBJ2-3; weak D call: TRBD2 (5 bases). The V gene lost 3 bases and the J gene lost 2 bases, with 12 bases spanning the gap. The germline CDR1 and CDR2 sequences are SNHLY and FYNNEI. CDR3 length equals 15 residues.

This clonotype turned up a few times. The gene calls are TRBV5-1 and TRBJ2-7, with TRBD1 identical over 9 bases. The trim removed 4 bases at V and 1 base at J, leaving 9 bases unmatched. The CDR3 runs to 16 residues. The germline gives CDR1 SGHRS, CDR2 YFSETQ. CDR3 nucleotide sequence: TGCGCCAGCAGCCTGACTCCGGGACAGGGTTCCTACGAGCAGTACTTC. Its translation: CASSLTPGQGSYEQYF.

V gene TRBV11-2 combines with J gene TRBJ2-1; TRBD2 agrees at 7 bases. Germline CDR1 is SGHAT and CDR2 is FQNNGV. The CDR3 contains 16 residues. Trimming at V came to 5 bases and at J to 1 base, leaving 8 bases not matched to a gene. The CDR3 sequence: CASSTSSGKSYNEQFF. DNA for the CDR3: TGTGCCAGCAGCACCTCTAGCGGAAAATCCTACAATGAGCAGTTCTTC.

This clonotype was seen more than once but under ten times. The chain employs TRBV7-7 and TRBJ2-7, with 8 bases that match TRBD1. V trimming: 5 bases; J trimming: 2 bases; junction bases outside the gene matches: 8. In germline, CDR1 is SSHAT, CDR2 FNYEAQ (reference sequence). This CDR3 region has 15 residues. The CDR3: CASSEGQGRTYEQYF. The CDR3 DNA is TGTGCCAGCAGCGAAGGACAGGGAAGAACCTACGAGCAGTACTTC.

The chain carries TRBV5-1 and TRBJ2-3, with 8 bases that match TRBD1. Germline loops: CDR1 SGHRS, CDR2 YFSETQ. There are 13 residues in the CDR3. The V segment lost 4 bases and the J segment 5 bases; nucleotides outside the gene matches: 3. CDR3 loop: CASSATGGDTQYF. As DNA, the CDR3 is TGCGCCAGCAGCGCTACAGGGGGAGATACGCAGTATTTT.

This clonotype has a count of ten or more. The chain carries TRBV7-8 and TRBJ1-1; D is undetermined. This CDR3 has 13 residues. From germline, CDR1 is SGHVS and CDR2 FQNEAQ. V gave up 5 bases and J gave up 1 base, with 8 bases separating them. CDR3 in amino acids: CASSLQRNTEAFF. The CDR3 DNA is TGTGCCAGCAGCCTACAACGGAACACTGAAGCTTTCTTT.

The rearrangement links TRBV28 to TRBJ2-5; 9 bases fit TRBD1. V was pared by 6 bases and J by 3 bases, with 5 bases of the junction left unmatched. The length of the CDR3 is 14 residues. In germline, CDR1 is MDHEN, CDR2 SYDVKM. This CDR3 reads CASSDTGGKETQYF. Here the CDR3 DNA reads TGTGCCAGCAGCGATACAGGGGGCAAAGAGACCCAGTACTTC.

The V call is TRBV28, the J call TRBJ1-5; tentative D call: TRBD1 (5 bases). The CDR3 has 15 residues. Looked up from germline, CDR1 is MDHEN and CDR2 is SYDVKM. V lost 1 base and J lost 2, with 9 bases in between. The CDR3 sequence is CASSLSVTGNQPQHF. CDR3 coding DNA: TGTGCCAGCAGTTTATCTGTGACAGGCAATCAGCCCCAGCATTTT.

On this clonotype: Since a much larger clone is just one base distant, this may be a read error. This chain links TRBV3-1 with TRBJ2-1; 8 nucleotides align to TRBD1. This CDR3 has 17 amino acids. CDR1 and CDR2 (germline): LGHDT, YNNKEL (reference sequence). The CDR3 is CACSHHGQGVTYNEQFF. CDR3 DNA sequence: TGTGCCTGCAGCCACCACGGACAGGGAGTTACCTACAATGAGCAGTTCTTC.

This clonotype has only a few counts. The chain joins TRBV10-3 to TRBJ2-2, with 7 bases fitting TRBD1. This CDR3 has 13 amino acids. Germline CDR1 and CDR2: ENHRY and SYGVKD. The V segment lost 8 bases and the J segment 3 bases; nucleotides outside the gene matches: 3. This CDR3 is CAISTGDTGELFF. Written as DNA, the CDR3 is TGTGCCATCTCTACAGGGGACACCGGGGAGCTGTTTTTT.

The V call is TRBV25-1, the J call TRBJ2-3; D might be TRBD1 or TRBD2, each matching 6 bases. V was shortened by 4 bases and J by 5 bases, with 19 bases between the two germline ends. The germline CDR1 and CDR2 sequences are MGHDK and SYGVNS. The CDR3 runs to 16 residues. This CDR3 is CASSGGRELPVDTQYF. CDR3 in DNA: TGTGCCAGCAGTGGGGGGCGGGAACTCCCGGTAGATACGCAGTATTTT.

This clonotype has only a few counts. The rearrangement joins TRBV20-1 to TRBJ1-6; the D is unclear. With 6 bases removed from V and 6 bases from J, the gap between germline ends came to 9 bases. This CDR3 has 12 residues. Germline values: CDR1 DFQATT, CDR2 SNEGSKA (reference sequence). This chain's CDR3 is CSAMFGNSPLHF. CDR3 in DNA: TGCAGTGCCATGTTTGGTAATTCACCCCTCCACTTT.

The J gene is TRBJ2-2, the V gene TRBV24-1, with D hard to call. The ends were cut back, 7 bases at V and 3 bases at J, with 2 bases in the middle. This CDR3 spans 11 amino acids. The germline V gene encodes CDR1 KGHDR and CDR2 SFDVKD. CDR3 coding DNA: TGTGCCACCAGGGACACCGGGGAGCTGTTTTTT. It translates to CATRDTGELFF.

This clonotype was counted between two and nine times. This CDR3 reads CSARGEVTAEAFF. CDR3 bases: TGCAGTGCTAGGGGTGAGGTGACAGCTGAAGCTTTCTTT. This chain joins TRBV20-1 and TRBJ1-1; tentative D call: TRBD1 (5 bases). Per germline, CDR1 DFQATT and CDR2 SNEGSKA (reference sequence). There are 13 residues in the CDR3. V was trimmed by 3 bases and J by 6 bases, leaving 14 bases between them.

The rearrangement links TRBV3-1 to TRBJ2-7; 9 nucleotides line up with TRBD1. The CDR3 totals 18 residues. With V trimmed by 1 base and J by 4 bases, 14 bases remained unmatched. Germline-derived CDR1 and CDR2 are LGHDT and YNNKEL (reference sequence). CDR3 nucleotide sequence: TGTGCCAGCAGCCAAGCTATGGGGACCGGGACAGGGACGTACGAGCAGTACTTC. Its protein is CASSQAMGTGTGTYEQYF.

The table lists this clonotype with a few counts. The J gene is TRBJ2-3, the V gene TRBV6-2 or TRBV6-3; D is unresolved. Germline V gene data show CDR1 as MNHEY and CDR2 as SVGEGT. V was shortened by 6 bases and J by 8 bases, with 21 bases between the two germline ends. The CDR3 is 15 amino acids. The CDR3 DNA sequence: TGTGCCAGCAGCCGCCCGGCAAGGAATGTAGGTACGCAGTATTTT. Its translation is CASSRPARNVGTQYF.

This clonotype has just a few counts. CDR3 sequence (DNA): TGTGCCAGCAGCGTAGACCCTGGGGGAGGCGGAAACACCATATATTTT. Translating gives CASSVDPGGGGNTIYF. The chain joins TRBV9 to TRBJ1-3, with D perhaps matching TRBD1 (5 bases). Germline assignment: CDR1 SGDLS and CDR2 YYNGEE. This CDR3 spans 16 amino acids. V was clipped by 0 bases and J by 4 bases, with 14 bases between them. Full variable domain (rest looked up from reference TRBV9 and TRBJ1-3): DSGVTQTPKHLITATGQRVTLRCSPRSGDLSVYWYQQSLDQGLQFLIQYYNGEERAKGNILERFSAQQFPDLHSELNLSSLELGDSALYFCASSVDPGGGGNTIYFGEGSWLTVV.

The chain has TRBV7-2 and TRBJ1-1; 10 bases fit TRBD1. This CDR3 comprises 15 residues. Germline lookup yields CDR1 SGHTA and CDR2 FQGNSA. The V and J ends lost 5 bases and 1 base, in that order; junction bases with no gene match: 4. The CDR3 DNA is TGTGCCAGCAGCCCATGGGACAGGGGGAACACTGAAGCTTTCTTT. Its translation is CASSPWDRGNTEAFF.

The V call is TRBV5-5, the J call TRBJ2-7; no clear D. The germline V gene has CDR1 SGHKS and CDR2 YYEKEE (reference sequence). V lost 3 bases and J lost 2, with 9 bases in between. This CDR3 region has 13 residues. DNA of the CDR3: TGTGCCAGCAGCTCGCAAGGTACCTACGAGCAGTACTTC. Translation: CASSSQGTYEQYF.

This sequence joins TRBV10-2 and TRBJ2-3, with D uncertain. V was clipped by 0 bases and J by 6 bases, with 4 bases between them. CDR3 length: 12 amino acids. Germline CDR1 and CDR2: WSHSY and SAAADI. CDR3 loop: CASSESRDTQYF. The CDR3 DNA follows: TGCGCCAGCAGTGAGTCGCGGGATACGCAGTATTTT.

This clonotype was detected a few times. V and J are TRBV29-1 and TRBJ2-1; TRBD2 agrees at 9 bases. V dropped 6 bases and J dropped 8; count of bases not matched to a gene: 5. The V gene's germline CDR1 is SQVTM and CDR2 ANQGSEA. CDR3 size: 12 residues. The CDR3 DNA reads TGCAGCGTCTTAGCGGGAGAATATGAGCAGTTCTTC. Protein sequence: CSVLAGEYEQFF.

A few counts support this clonotype. The rearrangement joins TRBV20-1 to TRBJ2-7; TRBD2 matches at 7 bases. V lost 3 bases, J lost 0 bases, and 20 bases stayed unmatched. Per the germline V gene, CDR1 is DFQATT and CDR2 is SNEGSKA (reference sequence). The length of the CDR3 is 19 residues. The CDR3: CSASGGPSGDLISSYEQYF. Written as DNA, the CDR3 is TGCAGTGCTAGTGGTGGTCCTAGCGGAGATCTAATAAGCTCCTACGAGCAGTACTTC.

There are a few counts of this clonotype. V is TRBV7-9 and J is TRBJ2-1, with 9 bases identical to TRBD2. This CDR3 has 13 residues. CDR1 and CDR2 from the germline V gene are SEHNR and FQNEAQ (reference sequence). The ends lost 5 bases at V and 7 bases at J; junction bases unmatched: 3. CDR3 coding DNA: TGTGCCAGCAGCGTTAGCGGGAGAAATGAGCAGTTCTTC. Amino acids: CASSVSGRNEQFF.

This clonotype was observed at least ten times. The CDR3 spells CASSPRLDRSEQFF. For the CDR3, the DNA is TGTGCCAGCTCTCCGAGACTTGACAGATCCGAGCAGTTCTTC. The chain is built from TRBV28 and TRBJ2-1; maybe TRBD1 (5 bases). V gave up 8 bases and J gave up 10 bases, with 21 bases separating them. Germline CDR1 and CDR2: MDHEN and SYDVKM. The CDR3 consists of 14 residues.

This clonotype was found many times. This chain joins TRBV7-6 and TRBJ2-1; 8 positions match TRBD2. The CDR3 length is 15 residues. After removal of 6 bases from V and 3 bases from J, the junction contained 7 bases not matched to a gene. CDR1 and CDR2 from the germline V gene are SGHVS and FNYEAQ. CDR3 region: CASSHTSGGYNEQFF. The CDR3 DNA sequence: TGTGCCAGCAGTCATACTAGCGGAGGCTACAATGAGCAGTTCTTC.

The chain couples TRBV6-5 to TRBJ2-6; 10 bases fit TRBD2. The CDR3 totals 18 residues. Germline CDR1 is MNHEY and CDR2 is SVGAGI. The J segment lost 1 base and the V segment lost 4 bases, leaving 7 bases of the junction unmatched. As DNA, the CDR3 is TGTGCCAGCAGTTTTAAACTAGCGGGAATATCTGGGGCCAACGTCCTGACTTTC. Translating gives CASSFKLAGISGANVLTF.

In this sample, this clonotype turned up a few times. J is TRBJ2-3 and V is TRBV5-1; D possibly corresponds to TRBD2 (6 bases). The CDR3 has 16 residues. The V end was cut by 4 bases, the J end by 0 bases, with 15 bases between. The V gene's germline CDR1 is SGHRS and CDR2 YFSETQ. CDR3 residues: CASSEGAGSSTDTQYF. The CDR3 DNA reads as TGCGCCAGCAGCGAAGGGGCGGGAAGCAGCACAGATACGCAGTATTTT.